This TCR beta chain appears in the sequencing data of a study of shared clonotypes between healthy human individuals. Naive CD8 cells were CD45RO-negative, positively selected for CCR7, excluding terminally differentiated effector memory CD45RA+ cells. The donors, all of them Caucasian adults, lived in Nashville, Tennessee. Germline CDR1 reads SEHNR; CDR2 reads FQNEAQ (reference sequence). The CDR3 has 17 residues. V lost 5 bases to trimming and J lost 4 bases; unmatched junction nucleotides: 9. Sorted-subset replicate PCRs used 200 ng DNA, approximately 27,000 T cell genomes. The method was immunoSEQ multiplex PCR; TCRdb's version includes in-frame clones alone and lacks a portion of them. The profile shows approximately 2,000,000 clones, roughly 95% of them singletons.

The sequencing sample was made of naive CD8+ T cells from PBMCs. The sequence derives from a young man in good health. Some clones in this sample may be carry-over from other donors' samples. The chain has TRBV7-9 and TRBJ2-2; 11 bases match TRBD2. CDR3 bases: TGTGCCAGCAGCCAACCAACTAGCGGGAGTAGCACCGGGGAGCTGTTTTTT. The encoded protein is CASSQPTSGSSTGELFF.